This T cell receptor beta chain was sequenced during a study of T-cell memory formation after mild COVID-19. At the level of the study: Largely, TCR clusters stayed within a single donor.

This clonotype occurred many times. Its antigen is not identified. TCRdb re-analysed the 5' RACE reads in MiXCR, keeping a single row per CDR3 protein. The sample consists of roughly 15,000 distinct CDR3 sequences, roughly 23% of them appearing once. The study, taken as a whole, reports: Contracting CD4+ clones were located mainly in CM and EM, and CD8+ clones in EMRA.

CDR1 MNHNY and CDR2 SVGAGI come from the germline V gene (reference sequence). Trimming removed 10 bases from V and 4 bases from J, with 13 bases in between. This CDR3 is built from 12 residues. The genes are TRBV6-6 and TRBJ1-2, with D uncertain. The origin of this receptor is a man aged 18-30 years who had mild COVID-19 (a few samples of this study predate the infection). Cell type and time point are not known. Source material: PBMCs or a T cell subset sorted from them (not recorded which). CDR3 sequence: CATSISSYGYTF. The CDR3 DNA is TGTGCCACATCGATTTCTAGCTATGGCTACACCTTC.